Described below is a single T cell receptor beta chain sequence and its context. What it recognizes is unknown. These data originate in a study of shared clonotypes between healthy human individuals. General observations from the study: Represented diversity, genetic and exposure-history alike, was limited by few donors.

Libraries were prepared by immunoSEQ multiplex PCR; TCRdb keeps only in-frame clonotypes and omits some of them. The table has 400,000 to 550,000 clones, 65% to 80% seen once. J was trimmed by 4 bases and V by 3 bases; bases with no gene match: 9. The CDR3 runs 15 residues. In germline, CDR1 is SGHDN, CDR2 FVKESK. Nashville, Tennessee was home to all donors, who were Caucasian adults. This receptor was taken from a woman in her 40s in good health. Some clones in this sample may be carry-over from other donors' samples. Specimen: PBMCs. This chain connects TRBV14 to TRBJ2-7; 7 bases fit TRBD2. CDR3 sequence: CASSQAYGRIYEQYF. CDR3 coding DNA: TGTGCCAGCAGCCAGGCGTACGGGAGGATTTACGAGCAGTACTTC.